This is a list of T cell receptor beta chains from one sample in a study of blood T cell repertoires in COVID-19. Sequencing used immunoSEQ multiplex PCR; TCRdb keeps in-frame clones, though not all of them. In the table there are about 160,000 clones, under 90% of which are singletons. The source material was PBMCs or T cells enriched from blood (not recorded which). These receptors were collected from a woman aged 60-75 years who had recovered from COVID-19. The CDR3 runs from the conserved cysteine through the conserved F or W. The D gene is left open where the match is weak. Rows give clone size only sometimes, using once, few, many, or a class for an expanded clone.

cdr3_nt	cdr3_aa	clone_size	v_call	j_call	cdr3_length	d_call
TGTGCCACCAGTGACGGGTCAGAAGAGACCCAGTACTTC	CATSDGSEETQYF	-	TRBV24-1	TRBJ2-5	13	-
TGCGCCAGCAGCCGAAACGCGGGGAGCTCCTACGAGCAGTACTTC	CASSRNAGSSYEQYF	-	TRBV5-1	TRBJ2-7	15	-
TGTGCCAGCAGCTTAAATGGCGGGGGGTACACAGATACGCAGTATTTT	CASSLNGGGYTDTQYF	-	TRBV7-2	TRBJ2-3	16	TRBD2
TGTGCCAGTAGCCTAGCACCGAACACTGAAGCTTTCTTT	CASSLAPNTEAFF	-	TRBV19	TRBJ1-1	13	-
TGTGCCAGCAGCCTAGCGGGGGGATCCTACGAGCAGTACTTC	CASSLAGGSYEQYF	-	TRBV7-2	TRBJ2-7	14	TRBD2
TGTGCCAGCACCGCCCGGGGGCAGGGGGTTAACTATGGCTACACCTTC	CASTARGQGVNYGYTF	-	TRBV28	TRBJ1-2	16	TRBD1
TGTGCCAGCAGCGTAGACAGGAACACTGAAGCTTTCTTT	CASSVDRNTEAFF	-	TRBV9	TRBJ1-1	13	-
TGCGCCAGCAGCCAAGATCAGACTAGCGGGAGCACAGATACGCAGTATTTT	CASSQDQTSGSTDTQYF	-	TRBV4-1	TRBJ2-3	17	TRBD2
TGCGCCAGCAGCCACCTCGGGGTAGCGGGGATCAATGAGCAGTTCTTC	CASSHLGVAGINEQFF	few	TRBV4-1	TRBJ2-1	16	TRBD2
TGTGCCAGCAGCTTGGCCTCGTTCGGGGTCTATGAGCAGTTCTTC	CASSLASFGVYEQFF	-	TRBV5-4	TRBJ2-1	15	-
TGTGCCAGCATCCGGGACTCTGAAGCTTTCTTT	CASIRDSEAFF	-	TRBV2	TRBJ1-1	11	-
TGTGCCAGCAGCTTGCTGGGACTAGCAGATACGCAGTATTTT	CASSLLGLADTQYF	few	TRBV7-3	TRBJ2-3	14	TRBD2
TGTGCCAGTAGTCCCATATCCGGGGGGAGCAATCAGCCCCAGCATTTT	CASSPISGGSNQPQHF	-	TRBV19	TRBJ1-5	16	-
TGTGCCAGCAGTGTAACTAGCGGGGGACTAAATGAGCAGTTCTTC	CASSVTSGGLNEQFF	-	TRBV2	TRBJ2-1	15	TRBD2
TGTGCCAGTAGTATAGGGGGCAGTTCACCCCTCCACTTT	CASSIGGSSPLHF	-	TRBV19	TRBJ1-6	13	-
TGTGCCACCAGTGATTTTAAGGAGGGTCGGGATACGCAGTATTTT	CATSDFKEGRDTQYF	-	TRBV24-1	TRBJ2-3	15	-
TGTGCCAGCCGGGACAGGGGGTTCGTCGGGGAGCTGTTTTTT	CASRDRGFVGELFF	few	TRBV6-5	TRBJ2-2	14	TRBD1
TGTGCCAGCAGCCAAGACAGGGTACCTGGAAACACCATATATTTT	CASSQDRVPGNTIYF	-	TRBV3-1/TRBV3-2	TRBJ1-3	15	-
TGTGCCAGCAGCCATAAGCCCGGGACATCCGCATACGAGCAGTACTTC	CASSHKPGTSAYEQYF	-	TRBV14	TRBJ2-7	16	-
TGTGCCACCTCCCCGGGGGGTGCCACAGATACGCAGTATTTT	CATSPGGATDTQYF	-	TRBV24-1	TRBJ2-3	14	TRBD2
TGTGCCAGCTCACCCAGGACAGGTTCCAGCGGGGAGCTGTTTTTT	CASSPRTGSSGELFF	once	TRBV18	TRBJ2-2	15	TRBD1
TGTGCCAGCAGCCTACTAGCGGGGGAAGAGACCCAGTACTTC	CASSLLAGEETQYF	-	TRBV2	TRBJ2-5	14	TRBD2
TGTGCCAGTAGTATGAACGACTACGATGAGCAGTTCTTC	CASSMNDYDEQFF	-	TRBV19	TRBJ2-1	13	-
TGCAGCGTTGAAGATGAGGAACCCCAGTGGGACAATGAGCAGTTCTTC	CSVEDEEPQWDNEQFF	-	TRBV29-1	TRBJ2-1	16	-
TGTGCCAGCAGTGGTGTGGCCAGGGTCTCTGGAAACACCATATATTTT	CASSGVARVSGNTIYF	-	TRBV25-1	TRBJ1-3	16	-
TGTGCCAGCAGCTTTAGCGGGGGGGCCTTACAGTACTTC	CASSFSGGALQYF	-	TRBV5-4	TRBJ2-7	13	TRBD2
TGTGCCTGGAGTACAGGGTTGCTGTCCGGAAACACCATATATTTT	CAWSTGLLSGNTIYF	-	TRBV30	TRBJ1-3	15	-
TGTGCCAGCAGCCAAGATAGGGGAACCTACGAGCAGTACTTC	CASSQDRGTYEQYF	-	TRBV4-2	TRBJ2-7	14	-
TGTGCCAGCAGCACCCACGGGACAGGGTATAATTCACCCCTCCACTTT	CASSTHGTGYNSPLHF	-	TRBV4-2	TRBJ1-6	16	TRBD1
TGTGCCAGCAGCTGGGGGGGTCTAGGCACTGAAGCTTTCTTT	CASSWGGLGTEAFF	once	TRBV5-6	TRBJ1-1	14	-
TGTGCCAGCAGGGGGACAGGTGATGCTTTAAATGAAAAACTGTTTTTT	CASRGTGDALNEKLFF	-	TRBV27	TRBJ1-4	16	TRBD1
TGTGCCAGCACCCGGGACAGGGGGGAATCGGAGACCCAGTACTTC	CASTRDRGESETQYF	-	TRBV5-6	TRBJ2-5	15	TRBD1
TGCGCCAGCAGCGGAGGGACTAGCGGGGGGTCCACAGATACGCAGTATTTT	CASSGGTSGGSTDTQYF	-	TRBV5-1	TRBJ2-3	17	TRBD2
TGTGCCAGCAGTGAGACTAGCGGGGGGAGGCACGAGCAGTACTTC	CASSETSGGRHEQYF	-	TRBV6-2/TRBV6-3	TRBJ2-7	15	TRBD2
TGTGCCAGCAGCTTCCGGGACAGACCTGAAGCTTTCTTT	CASSFRDRPEAFF	-	TRBV7-6	TRBJ1-1	13	TRBD1
TGTGCCAGTAGTATTACGGGACAGGGCTCCTACGAGCAGTACTTC	CASSITGQGSYEQYF	-	TRBV19	TRBJ2-7	15	TRBD1
TGTGCCAGCAGCCGGGAAGGGACTAGTGGGGCCAACGTCCTGACTTTC	CASSREGTSGANVLTF	once	TRBV13	TRBJ2-6	16	TRBD2
TGTGCCAGCAGCTACTTGACCGGGGAGCTGTTTTTT	CASSYLTGELFF	-	TRBV7-6	TRBJ2-2	12	-
TGTGCCAGCAGCTTATTTGACCGACAGGGTAATGATGAGCAGTTCTTC	CASSLFDRQGNDEQFF	-	TRBV7-2	TRBJ2-1	16	TRBD1
TGTGCCAGCAGCGTAGCTCCGGGGAGCACAGATACGCAGTATTTT	CASSVAPGSTDTQYF	-	TRBV9	TRBJ2-3	15	-